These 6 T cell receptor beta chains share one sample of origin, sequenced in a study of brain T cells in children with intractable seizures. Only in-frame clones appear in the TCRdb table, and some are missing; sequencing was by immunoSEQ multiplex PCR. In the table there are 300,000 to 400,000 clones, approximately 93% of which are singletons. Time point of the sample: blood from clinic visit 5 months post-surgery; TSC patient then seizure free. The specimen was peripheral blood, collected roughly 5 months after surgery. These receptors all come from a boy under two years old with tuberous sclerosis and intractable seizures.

The CDR3: CASSPGTGYNEQFF. For the CDR3, the DNA is TGTGCCAGCAGCCCGGGGACTGGCTACAATGAGCAGTTCTTC. The chain uses TRBV9 and TRBJ2-1; D is possibly TRBD2 (6 bases). V was cut by 4 bases and J by 3 bases, with 11 bases left in between. The CDR3 has 14 amino acids. Germline V gene data show CDR1 as SGDLS and CDR2 as YYNGEE.

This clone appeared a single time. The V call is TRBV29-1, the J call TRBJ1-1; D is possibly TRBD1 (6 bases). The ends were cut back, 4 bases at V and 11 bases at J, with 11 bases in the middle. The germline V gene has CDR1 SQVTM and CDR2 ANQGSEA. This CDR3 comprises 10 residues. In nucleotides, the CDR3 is TGCAGCGTTGTGACAGGAGTTGCTTTCTTT. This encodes CSVVTGVAFF.

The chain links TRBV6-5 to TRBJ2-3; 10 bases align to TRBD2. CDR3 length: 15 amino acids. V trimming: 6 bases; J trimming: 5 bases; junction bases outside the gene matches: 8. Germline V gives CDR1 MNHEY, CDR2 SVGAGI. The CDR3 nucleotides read TGTGCCAGCAGCCACGAGGTAGCGGGAGGAGATACGCAGTATTTT. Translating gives CASSHEVAGGDTQYF.

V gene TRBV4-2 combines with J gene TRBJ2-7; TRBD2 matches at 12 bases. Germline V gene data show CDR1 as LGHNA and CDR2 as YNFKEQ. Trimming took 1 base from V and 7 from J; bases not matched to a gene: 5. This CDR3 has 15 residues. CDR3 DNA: TGTGCCAGCAGCCAAGTTCACCTAGCGGGAGGGGAGCAGTACTTC. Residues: CASSQVHLAGGEQYF.

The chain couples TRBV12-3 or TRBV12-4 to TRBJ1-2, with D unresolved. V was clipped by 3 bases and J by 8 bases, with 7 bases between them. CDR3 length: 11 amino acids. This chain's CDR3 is CASSLKGGYTF. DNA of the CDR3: TGTGCCAGCAGTTTGAAAGGCGGCTACACCTTC.

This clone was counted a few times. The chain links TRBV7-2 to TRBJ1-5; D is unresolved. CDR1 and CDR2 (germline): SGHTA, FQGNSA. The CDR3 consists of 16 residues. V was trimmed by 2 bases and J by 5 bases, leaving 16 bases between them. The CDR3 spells CASSLLALTGDQPQHF. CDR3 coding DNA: TGTGCCAGCAGCTTATTGGCACTTACCGGGGATCAGCCCCAGCATTTT.